This TCR delta chain was identified in a study of gamma-delta T cells after stem cell transplantation listed by TCRdb under 2016. By how much of the sample it makes up, this clone is large (0.1 to 1%). Its antigen remains undetermined. Base qualities were left out, and no much larger clone turns up one base away. The receptor library was made with RT-PCR. The sequencing machine was an Illumina MiSeq. Clone calls in TCRdb were regenerated from the public reads with CATT, after which identical DNA sequences shared one row. A total of 1,600 or so delta-chain clones appear in this sample, 3.5% to 4.5% of them only once. The ten top clones hold 22% of the sample. The specimen was gamma-delta T cells. The receptor was derived from a human donor. It is not recorded whose cells these are; they may come from a transplant donor.

The DNA reads as follows: TGTGCCTGTGACCGGCTGGGGGATAAGTACACCGATAAACTCATCTTT. This encodes CACDRLGDKYTDKLIF. This chain is built from TRDV2 and TRDJ1; TRDD3 lines up with 10 middle nucleotides. Spanning cysteine to phenylalanine, the CDR3 consists of 16 amino acids. Here the CDR3 DNA is all that survives: 48 bases in frame from base 1. CDR1 GEAIGNYY and CDR2 EKD are derived from the germline V gene. Trimmed from V: 3 bases; trimmed from J: 0 bases; junction bases lacking a gene match: 6.